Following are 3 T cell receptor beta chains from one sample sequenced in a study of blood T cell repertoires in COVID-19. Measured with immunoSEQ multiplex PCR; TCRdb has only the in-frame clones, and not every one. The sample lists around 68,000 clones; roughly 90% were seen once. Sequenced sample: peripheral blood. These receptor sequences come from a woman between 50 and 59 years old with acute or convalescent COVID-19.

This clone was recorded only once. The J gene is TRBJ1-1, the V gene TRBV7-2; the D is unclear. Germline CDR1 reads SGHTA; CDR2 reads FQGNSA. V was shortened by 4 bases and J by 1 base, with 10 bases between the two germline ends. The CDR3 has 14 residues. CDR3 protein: CASSWSWRNTEAFF. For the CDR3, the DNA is TGTGCCAGCAGCTGGAGTTGGAGGAACACTGAAGCTTTCTTT.

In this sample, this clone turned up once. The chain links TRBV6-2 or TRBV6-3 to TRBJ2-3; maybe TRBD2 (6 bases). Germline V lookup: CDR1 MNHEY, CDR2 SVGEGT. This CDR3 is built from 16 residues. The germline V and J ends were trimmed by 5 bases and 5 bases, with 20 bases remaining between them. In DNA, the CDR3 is TGTGCCAGCAGTCCACCGCCCGGGACCGGGAGAGATACGCAGTATTTT. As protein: CASSPPPGTGRDTQYF.

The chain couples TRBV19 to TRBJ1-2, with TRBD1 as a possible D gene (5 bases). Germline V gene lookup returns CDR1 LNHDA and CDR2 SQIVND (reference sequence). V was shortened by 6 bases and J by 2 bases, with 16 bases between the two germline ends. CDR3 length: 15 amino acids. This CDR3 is CASSRGPGRNYGYTF. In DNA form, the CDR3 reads TGTGCCAGTAGCCGCGGTCCAGGGCGGAACTATGGCTACACCTTC.